These 32 T cell receptor beta chains were sequenced from one sample in a study of radiotherapy plus CTLA-4 blockade in lung cancer. Here immunoSEQ multiplex PCR was the method, and the copy in TCRdb shows in-frame clones only, minus some. The sample lists around 37,000 clones; under 85% were seen once. Material: peripheral blood, obtained from a patient treated with radiotherapy plus ipilimumab. These receptors originate from a human donor with non-small cell lung cancer that progressed on radiotherapy plus ipilimumab.

This clone was found a few times. The chain is built from TRBV25-1 and TRBJ2-3; D is unclear. The CDR3 covers 10 residues. V was trimmed by 7 bases and J by 9 bases, leaving 8 bases between them. Germline V gene lookup returns CDR1 MGHDK and CDR2 SYGVNS. CDR3 coding DNA: TGTGCCAGCATGCTAGGCACGCAGTATTTT. Amino acid sequence: CASMLGTQYF.

J is TRBJ2-7 and V is TRBV25-1; D is perhaps TRBD1 (6 bases). Germline assignment: CDR1 MGHDK and CDR2 SYGVNS. V gave up 4 bases and J gave up 0 bases, with 10 bases separating them. This CDR3 contains 14 residues. CDR3 loop: CASSGWTASYEQYF. The CDR3 coding sequence is TGTGCCAGCAGTGGCTGGACAGCCTCCTACGAGCAGTACTTC.

V usage is TRBV28 and J usage is TRBJ2-1; 13 nucleotides agree with TRBD2. The trim removed 4 bases at V and 4 bases at J, leaving 1 base unmatched. Germline V gene data show CDR1 as MDHEN and CDR2 as SYDVKM. The length of the CDR3 is 15 residues. The CDR3 loop reads CASSSTSGGYNEQFF. The CDR3 DNA reads TGTGCCAGCAGTTCGACTAGCGGGGGGTACAATGAGCAGTTCTTC.

Concerning this clone itself: A read error may be the cause here, since a much bigger clone is one base away. The chain combines TRBV11-3 with TRBJ2-5; TRBD1 matches at 8 bases. The J call may be mistaken, given a closer DNA end match to TRBJ2-7. Germline assignment: CDR1 SGHNT and CDR2 YENEEA. This CDR3 has 14 amino acids. CDR3 coding DNA: TGTGCCAGCAGCATCGCAGGGGGCAGGTGCGAGCAGTACTTC. Its protein product is CASSIAGGRCEQYF.

The J gene is TRBJ2-7, the V gene TRBV28; 7 nucleotides match TRBD2. The CDR3 consists of 13 residues. Germline assignment: CDR1 MDHEN and CDR2 SYDVKM. The V gene end was trimmed by 1 base and the J gene end by 4 bases; junction bases not matched to a gene: 1. CDR3 coding DNA: TGTGCCAGCAGTTTATTCGGGGGGTACGAGCAGTACTTC. It codes for CASSLFGGYEQYF. Full variable domain (rest looked up from reference TRBV28 and TRBJ2-7): DVKVTQSSRYLVKRTGEKVFLECVQDMDHENMFWYRQDPGLGLRLIYFSYDVKMKEKGDIPEGYSVSREKKERFSLILESASTNQTSMYLCASSLFGGYEQYFGPGTRLTVT.

V is TRBV28 and J is TRBJ2-7; 7 bases are a match to TRBD2. The CDR3 length is 15 residues. Germline V lookup: CDR1 MDHEN, CDR2 SYDVKM. The V and J ends lost 6 bases and 0 bases, in that order; junction bases with no gene match: 8. CDR3 nucleotide sequence: TGTGCCAGCAGCCCTATCTCGGGGGGCTCCTACGAGCAGTACTTC. Its protein product is CASSPISGGSYEQYF.

Only one count was recorded for this clone. The chain carries TRBV28 and TRBJ2-6; D possibly corresponds to TRBD1 (7 bases). The germline V gene encodes CDR1 MDHEN and CDR2 SYDVKM. Trimming took 5 bases from V and 0 from J, leaving 23 bases between them. The CDR3 covers 20 residues. The CDR3 is CASSPYPGGGWASGANVLTF. DNA for the CDR3: TGTGCCAGCAGTCCCTACCCTGGAGGGGGCTGGGCCTCTGGGGCCAACGTCCTGACTTTC.

The chain couples TRBV6-5 to TRBJ2-1, with D perhaps TRBD2 (6 bases). The CDR3 spans 11 residues. V shed 5 bases and J shed 9 bases, with 8 bases lying between them. Germline V gene lookup returns CDR1 MNHEY and CDR2 SVGAGI. The CDR3 sequence: CASSPGSEQFF. The CDR3 DNA reads as TGTGCCAGCAGTCCCGGGAGTGAGCAGTTCTTC.

The chain carries TRBV4-1 and TRBJ2-7; TRBD2 might be the D (7 bases). The CDR3 runs to 16 residues. The germline CDR1 and CDR2 sequences are MGHRA and YSYEKL. V lost 0 bases and J 3 bases, leaving 15 bases between the germline ends. CDR3 in amino acids: CASSQEGGQTVYEQYF. In DNA, the CDR3 is TGCGCCAGCAGCCAAGAGGGGGGGCAGACCGTCTACGAGCAGTACTTC.

CDR3 residues: CASMMGGLSTDTQYF. The CDR3 region has the DNA TGTGCCAGCATGATGGGCGGACTATCCACAGATACGCAGTATTTT. The chain uses TRBV28 and TRBJ2-3, with D perhaps matching TRBD2 (6 bases). Germline CDR1 is MDHEN and CDR2 is SYDVKM. The CDR3 loop spans 15 amino acids. With 7 bases removed from V and 2 bases from J, the gap between germline ends came to 16 bases.

The J gene is TRBJ2-3, the V gene TRBV27; a possible D gene is TRBD2 (6 bases). CDR1 is MNHEY and CDR2 is SMNVEV in the germline V gene (reference sequence). This CDR3 is built from 14 residues. The V and J ends lost 2 bases and 9 bases respectively, with 15 bases between them. The CDR3 reads CASSLAGRSNTQYF. CDR3 bases: TGTGCCAGCAGTTTAGCGGGGAGGAGCAACACGCAGTATTTT.

The J gene is TRBJ2-1, the V gene TRBV4-2; 10 positions agree with TRBD2. The CDR3 sequence is 15 residues long. The V segment lost 3 bases and the J segment 8 bases; nucleotides outside the gene matches: 7. The germline V gene has CDR1 LGHNA and CDR2 YNFKEQ. CDR3 DNA sequence: TGTGCCAGCAGCCAGCTAGCGGGGGAGTGGGATGAGCAGTTCTTC. It yields the protein CASSQLAGEWDEQFF.

The chain has TRBV13 and TRBJ1-1, with D perhaps matching TRBD1 (6 bases). The CDR3 runs to 14 residues. Trimming shortened V by 3 bases and J by 0 bases, and 8 bases separated the two germline ends. From germline, CDR1 is PRHDT and CDR2 FYEKMQ (reference sequence). In DNA, the CDR3 is TGTGCCAGCAGCTTTAGGACAGTGAACACTGAAGCTTTCTTT. The encoded protein is CASSFRTVNTEAFF.

The chain carries TRBV2 and TRBJ2-7; no clear D gene. This CDR3 has 13 residues. In germline, CDR1 is SNHLY, CDR2 FYNNEI. V lost 7 bases to trimming and J lost 1 base, with 11 bases between them. The CDR3 coding sequence is TGTGCCAGCAATCCCAGCGAGTCCTACGAGCAGTACTTC. Its protein product is CASNPSESYEQYF. The complete variable domain, with remaining parts taken from reference TRBV2 and TRBJ2-7, reads EPEVTQTPSHQVTQMGQEVILRCVPISNHLYFYWYRQILGQKVEFLVSFYNNEISEKSEIFDDQFSVERPDGSNFTLKIRSTKLEDSAMYFCASNPSESYEQYFGPGTRLTVT.

V gene TRBV7-6 combines with J gene TRBJ2-1, with 13 bases fitting TRBD2. CDR3 size: 17 residues. J gave up 4 bases and V 0 bases, and 3 bases lay outside the gene matches. CDR1 SGHVS and CDR2 FNYEAQ come from the germline V gene. The CDR3 is CASSLAGLAGSYNEQFF. The CDR3, as DNA: TGTGCCAGCAGCTTAGCGGGACTAGCGGGGTCTTACAATGAGCAGTTCTTC.

This clone was seen just once. As DNA, the CDR3 is TGTGCCAGCAGCCCTGCGGGGGTCTCCTACAATGAGCAGTTCTTC. It translates to CASSPAGVSYNEQFF. The chain links TRBV11-3 to TRBJ2-1; TRBD2 matches 7 bases. Per the germline V gene, CDR1 is SGHNT and CDR2 is YENEEA. With V trimmed by 5 bases and J by 0 bases, 4 bases remained unmatched. This CDR3 has 15 residues.

The genes are TRBV4-2 and TRBJ2-7; weak D call: TRBD2 (6 bases). The CDR3 is 12 residues long. The germline V and J ends were trimmed by 7 bases and 6 bases, with 13 bases remaining between them. Per germline, CDR1 LGHNA and CDR2 YNFKEQ. CDR3 in DNA: TGTGCCAGCACCGGTGGGGGGAGCGAGCAGTACTTC. Translation gives CASTGGGSEQYF.

This clone was recorded once. The gene calls are TRBV30 and TRBJ2-5; D not certain. Germline V gene sequence: CDR1 GTSNPN, CDR2 SVGIG (reference sequence). V was trimmed by 0 bases and J by 7 bases, leaving 9 bases between them. The CDR3 has 12 amino acids. The CDR3: CAWSVQLGTQYF. CDR3 sequence (DNA): TGTGCCTGGAGTGTACAATTGGGGACCCAGTACTTC.

The gene calls are TRBV19 and TRBJ1-5; a possible D gene is TRBD1 (6 bases). Between the trimmed V and J ends, which lost 6 bases and 8 bases, there was a span of 20 bases. This CDR3 spans 15 amino acids. Germline V gene lookup returns CDR1 LNHDA and CDR2 SQIVND (reference sequence). In nucleotides, the CDR3 is TGTGCCAGTAGCCTCCGGACAGCCCTGTTGGAGCCCCAGCATTTT. Protein product: CASSLRTALLEPQHF.

The chain carries TRBV19 and TRBJ2-1; TRBD2 agrees at 12 bases. Germline V CDR1 and CDR2: LNHDA, SQIVND (reference sequence). Trimming cost V 5 bases and J 7 bases; bases outside gene matches: 9. This CDR3 spans 16 amino acids. CDR3 residues: CASSLLAGGLGNEQFF. CDR3 nucleotides: TGTGCCAGTAGTTTACTAGCGGGGGGTCTGGGGAATGAGCAGTTCTTC.

This chain connects TRBV5-6 to TRBJ2-7; D tentatively reads TRBD1 or TRBD2 (5 bases each). The CDR3 contains 13 residues. Germline lookup yields CDR1 SGHDT and CDR2 YYEEEE. V was shortened by 3 bases and J by 6 bases, with 13 bases between the two germline ends. The CDR3 region is CASSWLGAGEQYF. CDR3 in DNA: TGTGCCAGCAGCTGGCTCGGGGCCGGCGAGCAGTACTTC.

This chain joins TRBV7-6 and TRBJ2-7, with 8 bases aligning to TRBD1. This CDR3 is 16 amino acids long. The J segment lost 0 bases and the V segment lost 1 base, leaving 5 bases of the junction unmatched. From germline, CDR1 is SGHVS and CDR2 FNYEAQ. This chain's CDR3 is CASSLGMTGASYEQYF. Here the CDR3 DNA reads TGTGCCAGCAGCTTAGGGATGACAGGGGCCTCCTACGAGCAGTACTTC.

CDR3 coding DNA: TGTGCCAGCAGTACAGGGGAAACAGATACGCAGTATTTT. It specifies CASSTGETDTQYF. This rearrangement joins TRBV28 to TRBJ2-3; TRBD1 aligns across 7 bases. The CDR3 contains 13 residues. J was trimmed by 3 bases and V by 5 bases; bases with no gene match: 2. From germline, CDR1 is MDHEN and CDR2 SYDVKM.

V and J are TRBV7-6 and TRBJ1-6; 10 bases map to TRBD1. The CDR3 has 16 amino acids. Per the germline V gene, CDR1 is SGHVS and CDR2 is FNYEAQ. J lost 6 bases, V lost 1 base, and 3 bases had no gene match. For the CDR3, the DNA is TGTGCCAGCAGCTTAGAGGGACAGGGGCCTAATTCACCCCTCCACTTT. This gives the protein CASSLEGQGPNSPLHF.

This clone was seen more than once but under ten times. J is TRBJ2-5 and V is TRBV19, with 8 bases fitting TRBD2. The CDR3 totals 14 residues. Germline V gene lookup returns CDR1 LNHDA and CDR2 SQIVND (reference sequence). The J segment lost 7 bases and the V segment lost 5 bases, leaving 9 bases of the junction unmatched. CDR3 sequence (DNA): TGTGCCAGTAGTTCTCGGGGGGGCGTTGGGACCCAGTACTTC. Residues: CASSSRGGVGTQYF. Full variable domain (remainder filled in from reference TRBV19 and TRBJ2-5): DGGITQSPKYLFRKEGQNVTLSCEQNLNHDAMYWYRQDPGQGLRLIYYSQIVNDFQKGDIAEGYSVSREKKESFPLTVTSAQKNPTAFYLCASSSRGGVGTQYFGPGTRLLVL.

The rearrangement joins TRBV5-4 to TRBJ2-5, with 9 bases fitting TRBD1. The CDR3 is 14 residues long. J lost 4 bases, V lost 3 bases, and 4 bases had no gene match. Germline V CDR1 and CDR2: SGHNT, YYREEE (reference sequence). The CDR3 coding sequence is TGTGCCAGCAGCTCGTCGACAGGGGGAGAGACCCAGTACTTC. Its protein product is CASSSSTGGETQYF. Full variable domain (rest looked up from reference TRBV5-4 and TRBJ2-5): ETGVTQSPTHLIKTRGQQVTLRCSSQSGHNTVSWYQQALGQGPQFIFQYYREEENGRGNFPPRFSGLQFPNYSSELNVNALELDDSALYLCASSSSTGGETQYFGPGTRLLVL.

The chain carries TRBV5-8 and TRBJ1-3; 7 bases match TRBD1. This CDR3 is 16 amino acids long. The trim removed 4 bases at V and 0 bases at J, leaving 7 bases unmatched. Germline-derived CDR1 and CDR2 are SGHTS and YDEGEE. CDR3 coding DNA: TGTGCCAGCAGCACCCGGGACAGCTACTCTGGAAACACCATATATTTT. This encodes CASSTRDSYSGNTIYF. The variable domain in full, with the rest retrieved from reference TRBV5-8 and TRBJ1-3, is EAGVTQSPTHLIKTRGQQATLRCSPISGHTSVYWYQQALGLGLQFLLWYDEGEERNRGNFPPRFSGRQFPNYSSELNVNALELEDSALYLCASSTRDSYSGNTIYFGEGSWLTVV.

A remark on this clone: Germline and junction disagree at one end, which may indicate a read error. The rearrangement uses TRBV25-1 and TRBJ2-2; 8 nucleotides match TRBD1. Germline V gives CDR1 MGHDK, CDR2 SYGVNS. The CDR3 runs 15 residues. CDR3 loop: CASSRQGHNTEELFF. CDR3 nucleotide sequence: TGTGCCAGCAGTCGACAGGGGCACAACACCGAGGAGCTGTTTTTT.

The V call is TRBV5-1, the J call TRBJ2-7; tentative D call: TRBD2 (6 bases). From germline, CDR1 is SGHRS and CDR2 YFSETQ. The CDR3 has 13 amino acids. The V and J ends lost 5 bases and 4 bases respectively, with 13 bases between them. This CDR3 is CASREGDIYEQYF. As DNA, the CDR3 is TGCGCCAGCAGGGAGGGAGATATTTACGAGCAGTACTTC.

Only a few counts were recorded for this clone. The J gene is TRBJ1-1, the V gene TRBV7-2; tentatively, D is TRBD1 (5 bases). The CDR3 spans 14 residues. Between the trimmed V and J ends, which lost 4 bases and 3 bases, there was a span of 12 bases. The V gene's germline CDR1 is SGHTA and CDR2 FQGNSA. CDR3 residues: CASSSSWGYTEAFF. The CDR3 nucleotides read TGTGCCAGCAGCTCCTCCTGGGGGTACACTGAAGCTTTCTTT.

This chain joins TRBV6-5 and TRBJ1-3; 9 bases fit TRBD1. CDR3 size: 13 residues. J was trimmed by 10 bases and V by 2 bases; bases with no gene match: 3. Germline CDR1 and CDR2: MNHEY and SVGAGI. CDR3 amino acids: CASSYQQGATIYF. CDR3 nucleotides: TGTGCCAGCAGTTACCAACAGGGGGCGACCATATATTTT.

This chain connects TRBV6-4 to TRBJ1-2, with a weak D call TRBD1 (6 bases). CDR1 and CDR2 from the germline V gene are MRHNA and SNTAGT. The length of the CDR3 is 15 residues. V lost 6 bases and J 2 bases, leaving 16 bases between the germline ends. CDR3: CASSASGASNYGYTF. DNA of the CDR3: TGTGCCAGCAGCGCCTCGGGGGCCTCAAACTATGGCTACACCTTC.